These 15 T cell receptor beta chains were sequenced from one sample in a study of identical twins. From the 5' RACE reads, TCRdb called clonotypes with MiXCR, one entry per CDR3 protein. Here the sample spans 1.5 million to 2 million distinct CDR3 sequences, about 31% being singletons. Specimen: cord blood. Every receptor here comes from a newborn girl in good health.

The chain combines TRBV6-5 with TRBJ1-4, with D perhaps TRBD1 (6 bases). The germline V gene encodes CDR1 MNHEY and CDR2 SVGAGI. CDR3 length: 16 residues. V was clipped by 4 bases and J by 3 bases, with 15 bases between them. This CDR3 is CASSSYLQGANEKLFF. CDR3 coding DNA: TGTGCCAGCAGTTCTTACTTACAGGGAGCTAATGAAAAACTGTTTTTT.

The chain is built from TRBV9 and TRBJ2-1, with 7 bases aligning to TRBD2. Germline-derived CDR1 and CDR2 are SGDLS and YYNGEE. The J segment lost 6 bases and the V segment lost 7 bases, leaving 4 bases of the junction unmatched. This CDR3 spans 12 amino acids. The CDR3 here is CASDASGNEQFF. CDR3 coding DNA: TGTGCCAGCGACGCTAGCGGCAATGAGCAGTTCTTC.

The chain employs TRBV9 and TRBJ2-2, with 7 nucleotides matching TRBD2. This CDR3 has 16 residues. The J segment lost 0 bases and the V segment lost 0 bases, leaving 2 bases of the junction unmatched. CDR1 and CDR2 (germline): SGDLS, YYNGEE. Here the CDR3 reads CASSVAGGTNTGELFF. DNA for the CDR3: TGTGCCAGCAGCGTAGCGGGGGGAACGAACACCGGGGAGCTGTTTTTT.

This clonotype was detected only a few times. The rearrangement uses TRBV6-6 and TRBJ2-3, with TRBD1 matching 9 bases. Trimming cost V 8 bases and J 2 bases; bases outside gene matches: 8. The CDR3 contains 15 residues. Germline V lookup: CDR1 MNHNY, CDR2 SVGAGI (reference sequence). The CDR3 DNA reads as TGTGCCAGCTCAAGTGGGACAGGGAACACAGATACGCAGTATTTT. This encodes CASSSGTGNTDTQYF.

This rearrangement joins TRBV20-1 to TRBJ1-1, with TRBD1 matching over 7 bases. The V and J ends lost 3 bases and 4 bases, in that order; junction bases with no gene match: 8. The germline gives CDR1 DFQATT, CDR2 SNEGSKA (reference sequence). The CDR3 sequence is 14 residues long. The CDR3 coding sequence is TGCAGTGCTAGGGATGGGACAGCAAGCACTGAAGCTTTCTTT. Translation gives CSARDGTASTEAFF.

V is TRBV5-1 and J is TRBJ1-2; D unresolved. Germline values: CDR1 SGHRS, CDR2 YFSETQ. This CDR3 is 15 amino acids long. Trimming removed 1 base at V and 7 bases at J, with 17 bases between. The CDR3 nucleotides read TGCGCCAGCAGCTTGAGGTCTGGGCATGACTGTGGCTACACCTTC. Translation: CASSLRSGHDCGYTF.

This sequence joins TRBV7-2 and TRBJ2-4; D is undetermined. In germline, CDR1 is SGHTA, CDR2 FQGNSA. Trimming shortened V by 1 base and J by 5 bases, and 6 bases separated the two germline ends. This CDR3 spans 13 amino acids. This chain's CDR3 is CASSLGGQNIQYF. CDR3 DNA: TGTGCCAGCAGCTTAGGAGGCCAAAACATTCAGTACTTC.

This clonotype was detected many times. The chain joins TRBV9 to TRBJ2-7, with 10 bases matching TRBD2. CDR1 SGDLS and CDR2 YYNGEE come from the germline V gene. J lost 2 bases, V lost 1 base, and 0 bases had no gene match. The CDR3 has 14 residues. The CDR3 is CASSVTSGTYEQYF. The CDR3 DNA reads as TGTGCCAGCAGCGTAACTAGCGGGACCTACGAGCAGTACTTC. Full variable domain (missing parts from reference TRBV9 and TRBJ2-7): DSGVTQTPKHLITATGQRVTLRCSPRSGDLSVYWYQQSLDQGLQFLIQYYNGEERAKGNILERFSAQQFPDLHSELNLSSLELGDSALYFCASSVTSGTYEQYFGPGTRLTVT.

The rearrangement joins TRBV6-5 to TRBJ1-5; 9 bases fit TRBD1. The V segment lost 0 bases and the J segment 0 bases; nucleotides outside the gene matches: 6. Germline loops: CDR1 MNHEY, CDR2 SVGAGI. The length of the CDR3 is 18 residues. CDR3 DNA sequence: TGTGCCAGCAGTTACTCGGGGACAGGGACCCATAGCAATCAGCCCCAGCATTTT. It codes for CASSYSGTGTHSNQPQHF.

The CDR3 nucleotides read TGCAGTGCCCGTCGAGGGGATGGCTACACCTTC. Amino acid sequence: CSARRGDGYTF. The chain carries TRBV20-1 and TRBJ1-2; a weak D match, TRBD1 (5 bases). Germline V gene data show CDR1 as DFQATT and CDR2 as SNEGSKA (reference sequence). The V end was cut by 6 bases, the J end by 6 bases, with 11 bases between. This CDR3 has 11 amino acids.

The V call is TRBV7-2, the J call TRBJ1-4; a weak D match, TRBD1 (5 bases). Germline V CDR1 and CDR2: SGHTA, FQGNSA. V was shortened by 1 base and J by 3 bases, with 12 bases between the two germline ends. CDR3 length: 16 residues. CDR3 in amino acids: CASSLGLLGANEKLFF. CDR3 nucleotides: TGTGCCAGCAGCTTAGGCCTCTTAGGGGCTAATGAAAAACTGTTTTTT.

The chain combines TRBV7-2 with TRBJ2-7; tentatively, D is TRBD1 (5 bases). The CDR3 is 15 residues long. CDR1 and CDR2 from the germline V gene are SGHTA and FQGNSA. The V end lost 3 bases, the J end lost 0 bases, and 12 bases lay between the germline ends. The CDR3 DNA reads as TGTGCCAGCAGCTTCTGGGGCAGTCCCTCCTACGAGCAGTACTTC. This codes for CASSFWGSPSYEQYF.

The genes are TRBV5-1 and TRBJ1-4; the D is unclear. Germline CDR1 reads SGHRS; CDR2 reads YFSETQ. V lost 0 bases to trimming and J lost 0 bases, with 9 bases between them. The CDR3 covers 16 residues. The CDR3 is CASSLGTAATNEKLFF. The DNA for the CDR3 is TGCGCCAGCAGCTTGGGGACGGCTGCAACTAATGAAAAACTGTTTTTT.

This clonotype has more than one count but fewer than ten. The V and J genes are TRBV20-1 and TRBJ1-2, with D maybe TRBD1 (5 bases). Germline V gives CDR1 DFQATT, CDR2 SNEGSKA (reference sequence). The CDR3 sequence is 13 residues long. V gave up 3 bases and J gave up 4 bases, with 12 bases separating them. Here the CDR3 reads CSASFGQGYGYTF. The CDR3 nucleotides are TGCAGTGCTAGTTTCGGTCAGGGCTATGGCTACACCTTC.

The DNA of the CDR3 is TGTGCCAGCAGCCAAACTCACGCCGGCTACGAGCAGTACTTC. Protein: CASSQTHAGYEQYF. J is TRBJ2-7 and V is TRBV9; D is ambiguous. The germline gives CDR1 SGDLS, CDR2 YYNGEE. V was pared by 4 bases and J by 3 bases, with 14 bases between. The CDR3 is 14 amino acids.